This TCR beta chain was sequenced in a study of tissue T cells after allogeneic stem cell transplantation (dated by TCRdb to the early 2020s). Background for the entire study: Over an approximately 3-year period, about 7 adult allo-HCT recipients with steroid-refractory GVHD were prospectively enrolled in a research-autopsy study. Every GVHD patient received a graft from a donor; a handful of grafts were unmodified and three were CD34-selected to deplete T cells. All GVHD patients had gastrointestinal GVHD and received several lines of GVHD-directed therapy; several also had skin involvement. Pre-transplant PBMCs, which were of recipient origin, were available from roughly five GVHD patients. For viably preserved blood and marrow, CD3+ T cells were flow-sorted when cell numbers permitted, and smaller samples went directly to DNA extraction. TCR beta repertoires were profiled across many tissues obtained from research autopsies of patients with and without GVHD, as well as in mouse models of GVHD. The human arm was conducted as a prospective observational study, and neither blinding nor randomization was performed. On the study overall, not on this receptor specifically: In both patients and mice, T cells from blood and spleen covered only a limited part of the TCR repertoire found in tissues. Within patients, how anatomically similar the tissues were was a key factor in shaping TCR repertoire composition, regardless of disease or transplant status. Which tissue TCRs were alloreactive or antigen-specific was not determined in the study, and some of the clones might have been host cells that persisted. The patient cohort was small and clinically heterogeneous, and sampling depth was acknowledged as a limitation. Only a few T cell clones appeared in more than one patient, yet motif-based clustering showed tissue-specific repertoire signatures that were shared between patients.

Libraries were constructed by the immunoSEQ multiplex PCR assay. TCRbeta CDR3 sequencing was done by Adaptive Biotechnologies at survey depth, reporting CDR3 sequences, V/J genes, productive frequency and template counts. TCR beta CDR3 regions were amplified from genomic DNA rather than RNA. The authors processed their data as follows. Jensen-Shannon divergence was used to quantify pairwise repertoire overlap between tissues, with a value of 1 indicating complete divergence and a value of 0 indicating identical repertoires. Tissues were grouped by single-linkage agglomerative hierarchical clustering of pairwise JSD values, and the clustering results were shown as dendrograms. GLIPH2 was run on all patient samples with simulation_depth 1000, kmer_min_depth 3 and cdr3_length_cutoff 8, and groups with more than two unique CDR3s were retained. A standardized tissue-overlap score extrapolated Jaccard GLIPH-group overlap across patients to a standard repertoire size of 1000 clones. Linear mixed-effect models, with tissue as a fixed effect and individual as a random effect, were used to test how diversity related to clinical or experimental variables. Drawn from immuneACCESS, this table holds only the in-frame rearrangements with V and J called that TCRdb kept. Clones are partly lost; checked studies trace under half to an unresolved V gene and leave the rest unexplained. V, J and clone size reflect that table, while D and trimming were determined from the DNA. This sample lists roughly 42,000 clones; about nine tenths were detected once. The ten largest clones add up to about 4% of the sample.

About this clone itself: Its cognate antigen has yet to be identified. This could be a read error, since a much larger clone is one nucleotide away. The sample holds other DNA sequences that translate to the same CDR3.

The time point label on this specimen signifies: recipient (host-origin) PBMCs collected before allo-HCT. The TCR comes from a woman between 35 and 70 years old who later had graft-versus-host disease after an allogeneic stem cell transplant. The source material was blood, sampled before transplantation.

The CDR3 protein is CATSRDNQPQHF. The bases are TGTGCCACCAGCAGAGATAATCAGCCCCAGCATTTT. The chain is assembled from TRBV15 and TRBJ1-5; there is no confident call for the D gene. The CDR3 holds 12 amino acids from the cysteine to the phenylalanine. Of all the DNA, just the CDR3 is kept, 36 bases in frame from base 1. For CDR1 and CDR2, the germline V gene (reference sequence) lists LNHNV and YYDKDF. V is cut by 0 bases and J by 4 bases, and the space between the germline ends is 1 base.